Presented here are 28 T cell receptor beta chains from one specimen sequenced in a study of blood T cell repertoires in COVID-19. Method: immunoSEQ multiplex PCR; TCRdb's copy keeps in-frame clones and lacks some. The data hold 200,000 to 300,000 clones, with under 90% observed a single time. The sequenced material came from peripheral blood. These receptors were taken from a human donor in a cohort sampled during active COVID-19.

The chain joins TRBV9 to TRBJ1-1, with a possible D match to TRBD1 (6 bases). V gave up 0 bases and J gave up 1 base, with 7 bases separating them. The CDR3 has 14 amino acids. Per the germline V gene, CDR1 is SGDLS and CDR2 is YYNGEE. CDR3 DNA: TGTGCCAGCAGCGTAGAGGGACAGAACACTGAAGCTTTCTTT. It specifies CASSVEGQNTEAFF.

This clone was seen a single time. This rearrangement joins TRBV5-4 to TRBJ1-1, with D possibly TRBD1 on 5 matching bases. The V gene's germline CDR1 is SGHNT and CDR2 YYREEE (reference sequence). The CDR3 length is 16 residues. V lost 4 bases and J lost 7, with 23 bases in between. DNA of the CDR3: TGTGCCAGCAGCCGGGGGGGTTACAGCACGCCTAATGAAGCTTTCTTT. Its translation is CASSRGGYSTPNEAFF.

This chain uses TRBV5-4 with TRBJ1-2, with D possibly being TRBD1 (6 bases). Trimming removed 0 bases from V and 5 bases from J, with 17 bases in between. The germline gives CDR1 SGHNT, CDR2 YYREEE (reference sequence). The CDR3 length is 16 residues. The CDR3 sequence is CASSLVGGQGRYGYTF. For the CDR3, the DNA is TGTGCCAGCAGCTTGGTCGGGGGGCAGGGGCGGTATGGCTACACCTTC.

The J gene is TRBJ2-4, the V gene TRBV3-1 (or the pseudogene TRBV3-2), with unresolved D. The CDR3 is 12 residues long. The germline V and J ends were trimmed by 0 bases and 13 bases, with 10 bases remaining between them. The germline V gene encodes CDR1 LGHDT and CDR2 YNNKEL (reference sequence). CDR3 protein: CASSQDRAPQYF. CDR3 DNA: TGTGCCAGCAGCCAAGATAGAGCTCCCCAGTACTTC.

This clone was observed a single time. The V and J genes are TRBV7-2 and TRBJ2-3; 9 bases are shared with TRBD2. J gave up 4 bases and V 5 bases, and 10 bases lay outside the gene matches. The germline CDR1 and CDR2 sequences are SGHTA and FQGNSA. This CDR3 is built from 16 residues. This CDR3 is CASSQGAGGLADTQYF. The CDR3 DNA is TGTGCCAGCAGCCAAGGGGCGGGGGGGCTCGCAGATACGCAGTATTTT.

The chain combines TRBV5-1 with TRBJ1-2; possible D gene TRBD1, 5 bases. The V and J ends lost 0 bases and 2 bases respectively, with 11 bases between them. Germline assignment: CDR1 SGHRS and CDR2 YFSETQ. The CDR3 has 15 residues. The CDR3 loop reads CASSLEVGANYGYTF. DNA for the CDR3: TGCGCCAGCAGCTTGGAGGTAGGGGCCAACTATGGCTACACCTTC.

The CDR3 DNA follows: TGTGCCAGCAGCCATTTGACTAGCGGGAGGAAATATGAGCAGTTCTTC. This encodes CASSHLTSGRKYEQFF. V usage is TRBV3-1 (or the pseudogene TRBV3-2) and J usage is TRBJ2-1; TRBD2 agrees at 13 bases. CDR3 length: 16 residues. Germline V gives CDR1 LGHDT, CDR2 YNNKEL (reference sequence). Trimming took 3 bases from V and 8 from J; bases not matched to a gene: 7.

V is TRBV3-1 (or the pseudogene TRBV3-2) and J is TRBJ2-1; D is possibly TRBD2 (6 bases). Trimming pared 2 bases from V and 1 base from J, leaving 9 bases between. In germline, CDR1 is LGHDT, CDR2 YNNKEL (reference sequence). This CDR3 spans 15 amino acids. CDR3 residues: CASSQPGASYNEQFF. The CDR3 nucleotides read TGTGCCAGCAGCCAACCGGGAGCGTCCTACAATGAGCAGTTCTTC.

This clone came up a few times. V usage is TRBV10-1 and J usage is TRBJ2-2, with 8 bases aligning to TRBD1. With V trimmed by 2 bases and J by 7 bases, 6 bases remained unmatched. The CDR3 totals 15 residues. The germline V gene has CDR1 WNHNN and CDR2 SYGVQD (reference sequence). CDR3 coding DNA: TGCGCCAGCAGTGAGGATAACAGGGGGAACGGGGAGCTGTTTTTT. Translating gives CASSEDNRGNGELFF.

Here the CDR3 reads CATPGQGYNEQFF. CDR3 DNA: TGTGCCACCCCGGGACAGGGGTACAATGAGCAGTTCTTC. The rearrangement joins TRBV15 to TRBJ2-1, with 10 bases matching TRBD1. This CDR3 region has 13 residues. The V gene's germline CDR1 is LNHNV and CDR2 YYDKDF (reference sequence). The ends lost 8 bases at V and 4 bases at J; junction bases unmatched: 2.

This rearrangement joins TRBV7-3 to TRBJ2-3; 10 bases fit TRBD2. V trimming: 1 base; J trimming: 7 bases; junction bases outside the gene matches: 11. The germline gives CDR1 SGHTA, CDR2 FQGTGA. The CDR3 is 17 residues long. The CDR3 DNA is TGTGCCAGCAGCTTAATGCTAGCGGGAGATGGGGGAAATACGCAGTATTTT. Protein sequence: CASSLMLAGDGGNTQYF.

The chain links TRBV5-4 to TRBJ2-1; 7 positions agree with TRBD1. The CDR3 length is 13 residues. Germline V gives CDR1 SGHNT, CDR2 YYREEE (reference sequence). With V trimmed by 3 bases and J by 5 bases, 2 bases remained unmatched. CDR3 sequence: CASSSGQNNEQFF. The CDR3 DNA sequence: TGTGCCAGCAGCTCGGGACAGAACAATGAGCAGTTCTTC.

This chain connects TRBV6-5 to TRBJ2-1; D is undetermined. V was clipped by 10 bases and J by 5 bases, with 9 bases between them. The CDR3 contains 11 residues. Per germline, CDR1 MNHEY and CDR2 SVGAGI. The CDR3 region is CANSNDNEQFF. CDR3 sequence (DNA): TGTGCCAACTCAAATGACAATGAGCAGTTCTTC.

The chain recombines TRBV19 with TRBJ1-1; TRBD1 agrees at 9 bases. CDR1 is LNHDA and CDR2 is SQIVND in the germline V gene (reference sequence). The CDR3 is 13 amino acids. The V gene end was trimmed by 3 bases and the J gene end by 5 bases; junction bases not matched to a gene: 1. In DNA form, the CDR3 reads TGTGCCAGTAGTATGACAGGGGGAACTGAAGCTTTCTTT. This encodes CASSMTGGTEAFF.

This rearrangement joins TRBV28 to TRBJ2-4; 7 positions agree with TRBD1. J gave up 0 bases and V 5 bases, and 13 bases lay outside the gene matches. The length of the CDR3 is 18 residues. CDR1 and CDR2 (germline): MDHEN, SYDVKM. The CDR3 nucleotides read TGTGCCAGCAGTCCGGGAAGGACAGGATTAATAGCCAAAAACATTCAGTACTTC. Translated: CASSPGRTGLIAKNIQYF.

For this clone: The junction departs from germline at one end; a sequencing error may be responsible. The chain is built from TRBV2 and TRBJ2-5, with TRBD1 identical over 7 bases. Germline V CDR1 and CDR2: SNHLY, FYNNEI. The CDR3 is 12 residues long. The CDR3 bases are TGTGCCAGCAAACAGGGGCAAGTGACCCAGTACTTC. Its translation is CASKQGQVTQYF.

CDR3 DNA: TGTGCCAGCACCGGACAGGGGTTGTACGAGCAGTACTTC. Translating gives CASTGQGLYEQYF. The chain carries TRBV2 and TRBJ2-7, with 9 positions matching TRBD1. With V trimmed by 7 bases and J by 4 bases, 5 bases remained unmatched. The CDR3 length is 13 residues. Germline V gene lookup returns CDR1 SNHLY and CDR2 FYNNEI.

The chain's CDR3 is CASSYDGYEQYF. CDR3 nucleotides: TGTGCCAGCAGTTACGACGGGTACGAGCAGTACTTC. The rearrangement uses TRBV6-2 or TRBV6-3 and TRBJ2-7; D uncertain. Germline V gene sequence: CDR1 MNHEY, CDR2 SVGEGT. This CDR3 spans 12 amino acids. With 2 bases removed from V and 4 bases from J, the gap between germline ends came to 6 bases.

This clone was picked up one time. V usage is TRBV5-1 and J usage is TRBJ2-7; 11 bases align to TRBD1. Unmatched junction bases numbered 2, after V lost 3 bases and J lost 0 bases. CDR3 length: 15 residues. Germline CDR1 and CDR2: SGHRS and YFSETQ. The CDR3 here is CASSWTGGVSYEQYF. CDR3 DNA sequence: TGCGCCAGCAGCTGGACAGGGGGCGTCTCCTACGAGCAGTACTTC. Based on the CDR3 plus reference TRBV5-1 and TRBJ2-7, the full variable domain is KAGVTQTPRYLIKTRGQQVTLSCSPISGHRSVSWYQQTPGQGLQFLFEYFSETQRNKGNFPGRFSGRQFSNSRSEMNVSTLELGDSALYLCASSWTGGVSYEQYFGPGTRLTVT.

The V gene is TRBV28, the J gene TRBJ2-7; D uncertain. Trimming removed 5 bases at V and 4 bases at J, with 12 bases between. This CDR3 region has 13 residues. The V gene's germline CDR1 is MDHEN and CDR2 SYDVKM. This CDR3 reads CASSPPRLYEQYF. Here the CDR3 DNA reads TGTGCCAGCAGTCCACCCCGACTTTACGAGCAGTACTTC.

CDR3 in amino acids: CASSPGTRSGELFF. In DNA, the CDR3 is TGTGCCAGCAGCCCCGGGACTAGATCCGGGGAGCTGTTTTTT. The chain couples TRBV6-5 to TRBJ2-2, with TRBD2 identical over 8 bases. Germline CDR1 is MNHEY and CDR2 is SVGAGI. This CDR3 region has 14 residues. V was clipped by 6 bases and J by 6 bases; unmatched bases: 6.

V usage is TRBV6-4 and J usage is TRBJ1-2; 7 nucleotides align to TRBD1. V lost 4 bases, J lost 6 bases, and 11 bases stayed unmatched. The V gene's germline CDR1 is MRHNA and CDR2 SNTAGT. CDR3 length: 15 residues. The CDR3 here is CASSAQPGQKHGYTF. CDR3 in DNA: TGTGCCAGCAGTGCTCAACCGGGACAGAAACATGGCTACACCTTC.

V gene TRBV6-5 combines with J gene TRBJ2-7; D unclear. Trimming pared 7 bases from V and 2 bases from J, leaving 15 bases between. Germline lookup yields CDR1 MNHEY and CDR2 SVGAGI. This CDR3 spans 14 amino acids. CDR3 sequence (DNA): TGTGCCAGCATGGTTGAGTCAGGTACCTACGAGCAGTACTTC. This codes for CASMVESGTYEQYF.

The rearrangement links TRBV5-1 to TRBJ1-3, with 8 bases identical to TRBD1. The CDR3 runs to 15 residues. Germline lookup yields CDR1 SGHRS and CDR2 YFSETQ. Losses at the gene ends were 4 bases for V and 4 bases for J; bases not matched to a gene: 7. The CDR3: CASSLNRGDGNTIYF. The CDR3 DNA follows: TGCGCCAGCAGCCTCAACAGGGGGGACGGAAACACCATATATTTT.

This chain connects TRBV5-4 to TRBJ1-1; 7 bases align to TRBD1. Germline loops: CDR1 SGHNT, CDR2 YYREEE (reference sequence). V was pared by 0 bases and J by 10 bases, with 12 bases of the junction left unmatched. The length of the CDR3 is 15 residues. This CDR3 is CASSLDRGAFRPAFF. In nucleotides, the CDR3 is TGTGCCAGCAGCTTGGACAGGGGAGCGTTCCGGCCAGCTTTCTTT.

The chain carries TRBV24-1 and TRBJ2-3; 10 nucleotides agree with TRBD2. The CDR3 loop spans 16 amino acids. The trim removed 4 bases at V and 4 bases at J, leaving 7 bases unmatched. The V gene's germline CDR1 is KGHDR and CDR2 SFDVKD. Here the CDR3 DNA reads TGTGCCACCAGTGAAAGAAGCGGGGGGGTCCCAGATACGCAGTATTTT. As protein: CATSERSGGVPDTQYF.

This clone was seen more than once but under ten times. CDR3 bases: TGTGCCAGCAACAGGGGTTTGTTAGTCGGGGTGGGCAATGAGCAGTTCTTC. This codes for CASNRGLLVGVGNEQFF. The gene calls are TRBV19 and TRBJ2-1, with 7 nucleotides matching TRBD1. V lost 9 bases to trimming and J lost 6 bases; unmatched junction nucleotides: 20. The germline V gene has CDR1 LNHDA and CDR2 SQIVND (reference sequence). CDR3 length equals 17 residues.

This clone has a handful of counts. Within the sample, other DNA sequences also encode this same CDR3. This sequence joins TRBV18 and TRBJ1-1, with D possibly TRBD1 on 5 matching bases. The germline CDR1 and CDR2 sequences are KGHSH and LQKENI. The CDR3 has 14 residues. Trimming pared 3 bases from V and 3 bases from J, leaving 11 bases between. DNA of the CDR3: TGTGCCAGCTCACCGCGGGGGAGTGACACTGAAGCTTTCTTT. Translated, it gives CASSPRGSDTEAFF.